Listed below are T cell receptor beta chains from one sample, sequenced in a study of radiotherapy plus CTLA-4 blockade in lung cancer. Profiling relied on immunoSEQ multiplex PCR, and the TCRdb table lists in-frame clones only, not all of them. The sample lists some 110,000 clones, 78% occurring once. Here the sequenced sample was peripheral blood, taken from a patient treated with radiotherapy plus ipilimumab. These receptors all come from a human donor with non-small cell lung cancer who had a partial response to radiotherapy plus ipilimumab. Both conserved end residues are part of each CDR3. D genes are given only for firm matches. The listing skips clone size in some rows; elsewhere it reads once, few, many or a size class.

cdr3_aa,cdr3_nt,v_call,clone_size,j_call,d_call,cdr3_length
CASSSPRTSRGTGELFF,TGTGCCAGCAGCTCCCCTAGGACTAGCCGGGGCACCGGGGAGCTGTTTTTT,TRBV11-1,few,TRBJ2-2,TRBD2,17
CASSVVIGSTEAFF,TGTGCCAGCAGCGTCGTTATAGGGAGCACTGAAGCTTTCTTT,TRBV7-2,NA,TRBJ1-1,NA,14
CASSLGGTSGRPQYF,TGTGCCAGCAGCTTAGGGGGGACTAGCGGGAGGCCCCAGTATTTT,TRBV7-9,NA,TRBJ2-3,TRBD2,15
CASSASPGTDFLDTQYF,TGTGCCAGCAGCGCGTCCCCCGGGACAGACTTTTTAGATACGCAGTATTTT,TRBV9,NA,TRBJ2-3,TRBD1,17
CASSFLSGSGAGELFF,TGTGCCAGCAGCTTTCTCAGCGGGAGTGGGGCCGGGGAGCTGTTTTTT,TRBV7-9,NA,TRBJ2-2,TRBD2,16
CASSLGGGGDEQFF,TGTGCCAGCAGCTTAGGGGGCGGGGGAGATGAGCAGTTCTTC,TRBV7-6,NA,TRBJ2-1,TRBD2,14
CASSPRDSQDTQYF,TGTGCCAGCTCACCGCGGGACAGCCAAGATACGCAGTATTTT,TRBV18,NA,TRBJ2-3,NA,14
CASSFGGTSDPYEQYF,TGTGCCAGCAGTTTTGGCGGGACTAGCGACCCCTACGAGCAGTACTTC,TRBV11-2,NA,TRBJ2-7,TRBD2,16
CASGPTSGSGGEQFF,TGTGCCAGCGGTCCGACTAGCGGGAGTGGGGGGGAGCAGTTCTTC,TRBV6-4,NA,TRBJ2-1,TRBD2,15
CASSMGQGEETQYF,TGCGCCAGCAGCATGGGACAGGGGGAAGAGACCCAGTACTTC,TRBV5-1,many,TRBJ2-5,TRBD1,14
CATSRSGTGGEGREKLFF,TGTGCCACCAGCAGATCCGGGACAGGGGGCGAGGGACGGGAAAAACTGTTTTTT,TRBV15,once,TRBJ1-4,TRBD1,18
CASSEQAGQNQPQHF,TGTGCCAGCAGTGAACAGGCAGGGCAAAATCAGCCCCAGCATTTT,TRBV6-1,NA,TRBJ1-5,NA,15
CASSEEMRGRGEQFF,TGTGCCAGCAGTGAAGAAATGAGGGGGAGGGGTGAGCAGTTCTTC,TRBV6-1,NA,TRBJ2-1,NA,15
CAMEGALKTQYF,TGTGCCATGGAGGGGGCGCTGAAGACCCAGTACTTC,TRBV6-1,NA,TRBJ2-5,NA,12
CSARTSSETQYF,TGCAGCGCCCGGACTAGCAGCGAGACCCAGTACTTC,TRBV29-1,NA,TRBJ2-5,TRBD2,12
CASSLSEGEKLFF,TGTGCCAGCAGTTTATCTGAGGGTGAAAAACTGTTTTTT,TRBV27,NA,TRBJ1-4,NA,13
CASSLVPGRTGELFF,TGTGCCAGCAGCTTAGTTCCCGGGAGAACCGGGGAGCTGTTTTTT,TRBV7-9,NA,TRBJ2-2,NA,15
CASSLGGTSGNYGYTF,TGTGCCAGCAGTCTAGGAGGCACCTCGGGAAACTATGGCTACACCTTC,TRBV28,NA,TRBJ1-2,NA,16
CASLTDGGGPNYGYTF,TGTGCCAGCCTGACGGACGGGGGGGGCCCTAACTATGGCTACACCTTC,TRBV28,NA,TRBJ1-2,NA,16
CASSIGQGFEAFF,TGTGCCAGCAGCATTGGACAGGGGTTTGAAGCTTTCTTT,TRBV11-2,NA,TRBJ1-1,TRBD1,13
CASSTRTSGRTDTQYF,TGTGCCAGTAGTACCCGGACTAGCGGGAGAACAGATACGCAGTATTTT,TRBV19,NA,TRBJ2-3,TRBD2,16
CASSLFSGNYNEQFF,TGTGCCAGCAGCTTGTTTAGCGGGAATTACAATGAGCAGTTCTTC,TRBV5-4,NA,TRBJ2-1,TRBD2,15
CASSLTSGRAGNEQFF,TGTGCCAGCAGCTTGACTAGCGGGAGGGCCGGCAATGAGCAGTTCTTC,TRBV7-2,NA,TRBJ2-1,TRBD2,16
CAISVKREETQYF,TGTGCCATCAGTGTAAAGAGAGAAGAGACCCAGTACTTC,TRBV10-3,once,TRBJ2-5,NA,13
CASGSSGRADTQYF,TGTGCCAGCGGGTCTAGCGGGAGGGCAGATACGCAGTATTTT,TRBV7-3,NA,TRBJ2-3,TRBD2,14
CASSLGKVAGPLGEQFF,TGTGCCAGCAGCTTGGGCAAAGTAGCGGGACCCCTTGGTGAGCAGTTCTTC,TRBV5-6,NA,TRBJ2-1,TRBD2,17
CASSRVKFTSDYNEQFF,TGTGCCAGTAGTAGGGTTAAATTCACTAGCGACTACAATGAGCAGTTCTTC,TRBV19,NA,TRBJ2-1,TRBD2,17
CASSYPNEKLFF,TGTGCCAGCAGTTACCCGAATGAAAAACTGTTTTTT,TRBV6-5,few,TRBJ1-4,NA,12
CSAHRTGELFF,TGCAGTGCTCACAGAACCGGGGAGCTGTTTTTT,TRBV20-1,NA,TRBJ2-2,NA,11
CASSQDLRVGNTIYF,TGTGCCAGCAGCCAAGATCTCCGGGTTGGAAACACCATATATTTT,TRBV4-2,few,TRBJ1-3,NA,15
CASSIRGRGTGELFF,TGTGCCAGTAGTATACGCGGGAGGGGCACCGGGGAGCTGTTTTTT,TRBV19,few,TRBJ2-2,TRBD2,15
CASSLWTSGSGELFF,TGTGCCAGCAGTCTATGGACTAGCGGGTCCGGGGAGCTGTTTTTT,TRBV27,NA,TRBJ2-2,TRBD2,15
CASSEDRGISMGSPLHF,TGTGCCAGCAGTGAAGACAGGGGGATTAGTATGGGCTCACCCCTCCACTTT,TRBV25-1,NA,TRBJ1-6,TRBD1,17
CASSRQASPGQLNTEAFF,TGCGCCAGCAGCAGACAAGCCTCACCGGGACAGCTGAACACTGAAGCTTTCTTT,TRBV5-1,NA,TRBJ1-1,TRBD1,18
CASSSVLSGYNEQFF,TGTGCCAGCAGCTCAGTGCTCAGCGGGTACAATGAGCAGTTCTTC,TRBV11-2,NA,TRBJ2-1,NA,15
CASSKVDTGTEAFF,TGTGCCAGCAGCAAGGTCGATACGGGTACTGAAGCTTTCTTT,TRBV6-5,few,TRBJ1-1,NA,14
CASRTGADTEAFF,TGTGCCAGCAGGACAGGGGCGGACACTGAAGCTTTCTTT,TRBV5-5,NA,TRBJ1-1,TRBD1,13
CVIGAVGHTEAFF,TGTGTAATCGGCGCCGTGGGGCACACTGAAGCTTTCTTT,TRBV6-5,NA,TRBJ1-1,NA,13
CASSITGDSNQPQHF,TGTGCCAGTAGTATAACGGGGGATAGCAATCAGCCCCAGCATTTT,TRBV19,NA,TRBJ1-5,NA,15
CASSVYLAGMLDEQFF,TGTGCCAGCAGCGTTTACCTGGCAGGGATGTTGGATGAGCAGTTCTTC,TRBV9,NA,TRBJ2-1,NA,16
CASSPRLAGGTDTQYF,TGTGCCAGCAGTCCCCGCCTAGCGGGAGGCACAGATACGCAGTATTTT,TRBV28,NA,TRBJ2-3,TRBD2,16
CASSPRGVGELFF,TGTGCCAGCAGTCCCAGGGGAGTCGGGGAGCTGTTTTTT,TRBV6-1,few,TRBJ2-2,NA,13
CASSPDSRAGELFF,TGTGCCAGCTCACCGGACAGCCGGGCCGGGGAGCTGTTTTTT,TRBV18,NA,TRBJ2-2,NA,14
CASSAPDRGETQYF,TGTGCCAGCAGCGCCCCGGACCGGGGGGAGACCCAGTACTTC,TRBV28,NA,TRBJ2-5,NA,14